The following is a T cell receptor beta chain sequence with its context. The data originate from a study of blood T cell repertoires in COVID-19. Study background: The samples span acute and convalescent COVID-19 from the United States, Italy and Spain. PBMCs, B-cell-depleted T cells, or T cells were the source of the cDNA or gDNA that made up the material.

Trimming stripped 5 bases from V and 4 bases from J, with 15 bases between. There are 15 residues in the CDR3. Germline values: CDR1 SGHNT, CDR2 YENEEA. In the source study's methods: Estimates of nucleated cell counts were drawn from the amplification of reference gene primers. Sequencing used immunoSEQ multiplex PCR; TCRdb keeps in-frame clones, though not all of them. Clonal size and the V and J genes are those of that table, whereas D and trimming came from the DNA. The sample has about 200,000 clones, 80% to 85% seen once. This rearrangement joins TRBV11-3 to TRBJ2-1, with a possible D match to TRBD2 (7 bases). Sequencing was performed on peripheral blood. This sequence was found in a man between 40 and 49 years old with acute or convalescent COVID-19. The CDR3 sequence: CASSPRSGTYNEQFF. The DNA for the CDR3 is TGTGCCAGCAGCCCCCGGAGCGGGACATACAATGAGCAGTTCTTC. The full variable domain, rest sourced from reference TRBV11-3 and TRBJ2-1, is EAGVVQSPRYKIIEKKQPVAFWCNPISGHNTLYWYLQNLGQGPELLIRYENEEAVDDSQLPKDRFSAERLKGVDSTLKIQPAELGDSAVYLCASSPRSGTYNEQFFGPGTRLTVL.